The sequence of this T cell receptor beta chain was determined in a study of blood T cells in healthy people across ages. V was cut by 4 bases and J by 2 bases, with 11 bases left in between. Germline-derived CDR1 and CDR2 are SGHKS and YYEKEE (reference sequence). The CDR3 is 14 residues long. Sample-barcoded 5' priming and a J-beta primer mix drove a second PCR of roughly 7 to 11 cycles. TCRdb re-called the 5' RACE reads with MiXCR, one entry per CDR3 protein. The sample lists approximately 1,700,000 distinct CDR3 sequences; approximately 40% were seen once. Study-level findings and limits: Leaving the PBMCs unsorted stopped any conclusive comparison of naive versus antigen-experienced cells. Diversity estimates from one million T cells were considered underestimates.

This clonotype was seen only a few times. Its antigen is unknown. Specimen: blood. The sequence came from a human donor in good health. V is TRBV5-5 and J is TRBJ2-3, with D uncertain. For the CDR3, the DNA is TGTGCCAGCAGCCCAGGACGGTTCACAGATACGCAGTATTTT. Translated: CASSPGRFTDTQYF.